A selection of T cell receptor beta chains follows, all from one sample in a study of CD8 T cells in ankylosing spondylitis. MiXCR was run by TCRdb on the 5' RACE reads, yielding one entry per CDR3 protein. The sample records roughly 470,000 distinct CDR3 sequences, about 25% being singletons. Sequenced material: blood, either unsorted or a sorted T cell fraction (not recorded which). Every receptor here comes from a male donor with ankylosing spondylitis. The CDR3 runs from the conserved cysteine through the conserved F or W. Fields, in order: clone size, D gene, V gene, CDR3 length, J gene, CDR3 DNA, CDR3 protein. The D gene is left open where the match is weak. Not every row has a clone size; where given, it reads once, few, many or a size class.

NA	TRBD1	TRBV2	13	TRBJ2-7	TGTGCCAGCAGCGCGACAGGGTCCTACGAGCAGTACTTC	CASSATGSYEQYF
few	TRBD1	TRBV5-1	14	TRBJ1-5	TGCGCCAGCAGCCCGGGGACAGGGAGTCAGCCCCAGCATTTT	CASSPGTGSQPQHF
NA	TRBD1	TRBV30	14	TRBJ1-4	TGTGCCTGGAGTGGGACAGGAGGGTCCGGGAAACTGTTTTTT	CAWSGTGGSGKLFF
few	NA	TRBV20-1	14	TRBJ2-5	TGCAGTGCTAGAATTGGGGCAGGACAAGAGACCCAGTACTTC	CSARIGAGQETQYF
NA	NA	TRBV20-1	14	TRBJ2-3	TGCAGTGTCAAGGCCCAGACTAGCACAGATACGCAGTATTTT	CSVKAQTSTDTQYF
many	TRBD1	TRBV4-2	15	TRBJ2-1	TGTGCCAGCAGCCAAGATTCTCACAGGGGAGATGAGCAGTTCTTC	CASSQDSHRGDEQFF
NA	NA	TRBV12-3/TRBV12-4	14	TRBJ2-5	TGTGCCAGCAGCACTACGGCTTCACAAGAGACCCAGTACTTC	CASSTTASQETQYF
NA	NA	TRBV3-1	15	TRBJ2-2	TGTGCCAGCAGCCAAAGGGCCTTGAACACCGGGGAGCTGTTTTTT	CASSQRALNTGELFF
NA	TRBD2	TRBV20-1	13	TRBJ2-1	TGCAGTGCTCCCACTCCGGGGGGAAATGAGCAGTTCTTC	CSAPTPGGNEQFF
NA	NA	TRBV19	16	TRBJ2-2	TGTGCCAGTCATTTACGTGGGGGAGGAGCCACCGGGGAGCTGTTTTTT	CASHLRGGGATGELFF
NA	NA	TRBV15	11	TRBJ2-1	TGTGCCACCCGAACAGGATTTGAGCAGTTCTTC	CATRTGFEQFF
few	NA	TRBV5-8	14	TRBJ1-5	TGTGCCAGCAGCTTCGACAGGTTGACTAGGCCCCAGCATTTT	CASSFDRLTRPQHF
NA	NA	TRBV6-6	13	TRBJ2-7	TGTGCCAGCAAAACAGGATCAACCTACGAGCAGTACTTC	CASKTGSTYEQYF
NA	NA	TRBV29-1	13	TRBJ1-1	TGCAGCGTGACCCGGGACTTAGACACTGAAGCTTTCTTT	CSVTRDLDTEAFF
few	NA	TRBV10-1	14	TRBJ2-3	TGCGCCAGCAGTGACGGTGTCAGCCCAGATACGCAGTATTTT	CASSDGVSPDTQYF
NA	NA	TRBV14	15	TRBJ1-2	TGTGCCAGCAGCCAAGAGTTACAGCCTAACTATGGCTACACCTTC	CASSQELQPNYGYTF
once	NA	TRBV20-1	15	TRBJ2-1	TGCAGTGCCAGGGGGTTTGGGAGGTCCTACAATGAGCAGTTCTTC	CSARGFGRSYNEQFF
few	TRBD2	TRBV3-1	15	TRBJ2-2	TGTGCCAGCAGCCAATCTAGCGGCCGGACCGGGGAGCTGTTTTTT	CASSQSSGRTGELFF
NA	NA	TRBV20-1	13	TRBJ2-4	TGCAGTGTCCCGGACAGCCCAGGGAACATTCAGTACTTC	CSVPDSPGNIQYF
NA	TRBD2	TRBV5-6	14	TRBJ2-1	TGTGCCAGCAGCTTTCTTAGCGGGAAAAATGAGCAGTTCTTC	CASSFLSGKNEQFF
few	TRBD1	TRBV11-2	19	TRBJ2-6	TGTGCCAGCAGCCTTCGCTTTCCCGGGACAGGGGCTGGGGCCAACGTCCTGACTTTC	CASSLRFPGTGAGANVLTF
NA	TRBD2	TRBV2	12	TRBJ2-1	TGTGACAGCAGGCAACTAGCGGATGAGCAGTTCTTC	CDSRQLADEQFF
few	NA	TRBV29-1	12	TRBJ2-3	TGCAGCGGGAATCCCGGGATGGATACGCAGTATTTT	CSGNPGMDTQYF